Listed here are 4 T cell receptor beta chains from one sample, sequenced in a study of T cell repertoires in cytomegalovirus infection. A single record per CDR3 protein comes from TCRdb applying MiXCR to the reads. The sample consists of some 590,000 distinct CDR3 sequences, 40% of them appearing once. These receptors' antigens are unknown. The sequencing here drew on cultured PBMCs, taken from culture after CMV antigen stimulation. Every receptor here comes from a human donor in good health (CMV status not recorded). Some clones in this sample may be carry-over from other donors' samples.

V gene TRBV6-1 combines with J gene TRBJ2-1, with 8 bases that match TRBD2. This CDR3 is built from 14 residues. The trim removed 2 bases at V and 8 bases at J, leaving 5 bases unmatched. Germline-derived CDR1 and CDR2 are MNHNS and SASEGT. The CDR3 here is CASSERRGGYEQFF. DNA for the CDR3: TGTGCCAGCAGTGAACGCCGCGGGGGGTATGAGCAGTTCTTC.

This rearrangement joins TRBV7-2 to TRBJ2-7; 8 bases agree with TRBD1. From germline, CDR1 is SGHTA and CDR2 FQGNSA. The CDR3 runs to 15 residues. The trim removed 5 bases at V and 2 bases at J, leaving 8 bases unmatched. The CDR3 DNA reads as TGTGCCAGCAGCCCGAGGACAGGGAGGACCTACGAGCAGTACTTC. Its translation: CASSPRTGRTYEQYF. Together with reference TRBV7-2 and TRBJ2-7, the CDR3 gives the full variable domain: GAGVSQSPSNKVTEKGKDVELRCDPISGHTALYWYRQSLGQGLEFLIYFQGNSAPDKSGLPSDRFSAERTGGSVSTLTIQRTQQEDSAVYLCASSPRTGRTYEQYFGPGTRLTVT.

The genes are TRBV19 and TRBJ1-2, with D hard to call. Germline CDR1 LNHDA, CDR2 SQIVND (reference sequence). V lost 1 base, J lost 10 bases, and 13 bases lay in between. The CDR3 consists of 13 residues. CDR3 loop: CASSIGGVGFYTF. The CDR3 DNA sequence: TGTGCCAGTAGTATAGGTGGCGTTGGTTTCTACACCTTC.

This clonotype was detected a few times. The rearrangement uses TRBV10-1 and TRBJ1-5; D not resolved. CDR3 length: 17 residues. V was cut by 3 bases and J by 3 bases, with 18 bases left in between. The germline V gene encodes CDR1 WNHNN and CDR2 SYGVQD (reference sequence). CDR3 protein: CASSEEVGRTHNQPQHF. In DNA form, the CDR3 reads TGCGCCAGCAGTGAAGAGGTTGGGAGAACACACAATCAGCCCCAGCATTTT.